A selection of T cell receptor beta chains follows, all from one sample in a study of shared clonotypes between healthy human individuals. The table came from immunoSEQ multiplex PCR; TCRdb's copy has only in-frame clones and leaves some out. The sample has a few million clones; 90% to 95% are singletons. The sample was naive CD4+ T cells sorted from blood. The receptors here all came from a man between 18 and 35 years old in good health. CDR3s include the opening cysteine and the closing phenylalanine or tryptophan. Fields, in order: clone size, J gene, V gene, D gene, CDR3 protein, CDR3 DNA. A D gene is named only where the DNA matches it firmly. Rows may omit the clone size; those that give it use once, few, many or a size class.

clone_size: NA; j_call: TRBJ1-6; v_call: TRBV4-1; d_call: NA; cdr3_aa: CASSQRGRESSPLHF; cdr3_nt: TGCGCCAGCAGCCAAAGGGGGAGGGAAAGCTCACCCCTCCACTTT
clone_size: NA; j_call: TRBJ1-2; v_call: TRBV30; d_call: TRBD1; cdr3_aa: CAWRDRANYGYTF; cdr3_nt: TGTGCCTGGAGGGACAGGGCTAACTATGGCTACACCTTC
clone_size: NA; j_call: TRBJ1-2; v_call: TRBV6-1; d_call: NA; cdr3_aa: CASSDGSPRGYTF; cdr3_nt: TGTGCCAGCAGTGACGGGAGTCCCAGGGGCTACACCTTC
clone_size: NA; j_call: TRBJ2-7; v_call: TRBV9; d_call: NA; cdr3_aa: CASSVDPVGTYEQYF; cdr3_nt: TGTGCCAGCAGCGTAGATCCAGTAGGCACCTACGAGCAGTACTTC
clone_size: NA; j_call: TRBJ1-2; v_call: TRBV9; d_call: TRBD1; cdr3_aa: CASTLSGGNYGYTF; cdr3_nt: TGTGCCAGCACTCTGTCAGGGGGAAACTATGGCTACACCTTC
clone_size: NA; j_call: TRBJ2-3; v_call: TRBV5-1; d_call: TRBD2; cdr3_aa: CASSLASGGRNTQYF; cdr3_nt: TGCGCCAGCAGCTTAGCCAGCGGGGGGCGGAATACGCAGTATTTT
clone_size: NA; j_call: TRBJ2-7; v_call: TRBV5-1; d_call: NA; cdr3_aa: CASSPLGRGLYEQYF; cdr3_nt: TGCGCCAGCAGCCCGCTGGGCAGGGGCCTCTACGAGCAGTACTTC
clone_size: NA; j_call: TRBJ2-5; v_call: TRBV30; d_call: NA; cdr3_aa: CAWGTRTEAQYF; cdr3_nt: TGTGCCTGGGGCACTAGAACCGAGGCCCAGTACTTC
clone_size: NA; j_call: TRBJ1-5; v_call: TRBV7-8; d_call: TRBD1; cdr3_aa: CASSRRGTGGGLWSNQPQHF; cdr3_nt: TGTGCCAGCAGCCGCAGAGGGACAGGGGGGGGACTCTGGAGCAATCAGCCCCAGCATTTT
clone_size: NA; j_call: TRBJ1-1; v_call: TRBV5-4; d_call: TRBD1; cdr3_aa: CASRPGGSLWTEAFF; cdr3_nt: TGTGCCAGCCGCCCAGGGGGCTCTTTATGGACTGAAGCTTTCTTT
clone_size: NA; j_call: TRBJ2-5; v_call: TRBV11-2; d_call: NA; cdr3_aa: CASSLAGMGETQYF; cdr3_nt: TGTGCCAGCAGCTTAGCGGGAATGGGTGAGACCCAGTACTTC
clone_size: NA; j_call: TRBJ2-7; v_call: TRBV7-2; d_call: TRBD1; cdr3_aa: CASSKDGTGGGEQYF; cdr3_nt: TGTGCCAGCAGCAAAGATGGGACAGGGGGCGGCGAGCAGTACTTC
clone_size: NA; j_call: TRBJ2-5; v_call: TRBV30; d_call: NA; cdr3_aa: CAWSVRRAETQYF; cdr3_nt: TGTGCCTGGAGTGTACGCAGGGCAGAGACCCAGTACTTC
clone_size: NA; j_call: TRBJ2-7; v_call: TRBV6-5; d_call: NA; cdr3_aa: CASRRENEQYF; cdr3_nt: TGTGCCAGCCGGAGGGAGAACGAGCAGTACTTC
clone_size: NA; j_call: TRBJ1-3; v_call: TRBV6-1; d_call: NA; cdr3_aa: CASSDRPTSGNTIYF; cdr3_nt: TGTGCCAGCAGTGACAGGCCCACCTCTGGAAACACCATATATTTT
clone_size: NA; j_call: TRBJ1-1; v_call: TRBV28; d_call: NA; cdr3_aa: CASSLIGTTEAFF; cdr3_nt: TGTGCCAGCAGTCTGATCGGGACTACTGAAGCTTTCTTT
clone_size: NA; j_call: TRBJ1-3; v_call: TRBV5-6; d_call: NA; cdr3_aa: CASSSWYRTGNTIYF; cdr3_nt: TGTGCCAGCAGCTCTTGGTACAGGACTGGAAACACCATATATTTT
clone_size: NA; j_call: TRBJ1-1; v_call: TRBV4-3; d_call: NA; cdr3_aa: CASSQAWGVPEAFF; cdr3_nt: TGCGCCAGCAGCCAAGCGTGGGGGGTTCCTGAAGCTTTCTTT
clone_size: NA; j_call: TRBJ2-7; v_call: TRBV10-1; d_call: NA; cdr3_aa: CASSESLASPSYEQYF; cdr3_nt: TGCGCCAGCAGTGAGTCGTTGGCAAGTCCGTCCTACGAGCAGTACTTC
clone_size: NA; j_call: TRBJ2-6; v_call: TRBV2; d_call: NA; cdr3_aa: CASSEIGANVLTF; cdr3_nt: TGTGCCAGCAGTGAGATCGGGGCCAACGTCCTGACTTTC
clone_size: NA; j_call: TRBJ1-2; v_call: TRBV10-3; d_call: NA; cdr3_aa: CAISESMGIEGYTF; cdr3_nt: TGTGCCATCAGTGAGTCGATGGGGATAGAGGGCTACACCTTC
clone_size: NA; j_call: TRBJ2-1; v_call: TRBV23-1; d_call: NA; cdr3_aa: CASSRPRRGKQFF; cdr3_nt: TGCGCCAGCAGTCGACCAAGAAGGGGGAAGCAGTTCTTC
clone_size: NA; j_call: TRBJ2-4; v_call: TRBV5-6; d_call: TRBD1; cdr3_aa: CASSSDRGRTKNIQYF; cdr3_nt: TGTGCCAGCAGCTCAGACAGGGGAAGGACCAAAAACATTCAGTACTTC
clone_size: NA; j_call: TRBJ1-2; v_call: TRBV6-5; d_call: TRBD1; cdr3_aa: CASSYSGPDRGDGYTF; cdr3_nt: TGTGCCAGCAGTTACTCGGGACCGGACAGGGGTGATGGCTACACCTTC
clone_size: once; j_call: TRBJ1-4; v_call: TRBV4-1; d_call: TRBD1; cdr3_aa: CASSQLGTGVEKLFF; cdr3_nt: TGCGCCAGCAGCCAACTTGGGACAGGGGTCGAAAAACTGTTTTTT
clone_size: NA; j_call: TRBJ1-5; v_call: TRBV1; d_call: NA; cdr3_aa: CTSSQEQGACGNQPQHF; cdr3_nt: TGCACCAGCAGCCAAGAGCAGGGGGCTTGTGGCAATCAGCCCCAGCATTTT
clone_size: few; j_call: TRBJ1-1; v_call: TRBV14; d_call: NA; cdr3_aa: CASSQGTNTEAFF; cdr3_nt: TGTGCCAGCAGCCAAGGAACGAACACTGAAGCTTTCTTT
clone_size: NA; j_call: TRBJ1-6; v_call: TRBV7-9; d_call: NA; cdr3_aa: CASQGIPYNSPLHF; cdr3_nt: TGTGCCAGCCAGGGTATCCCTTATAATTCACCCCTCCACTTT
clone_size: NA; j_call: TRBJ2-1; v_call: TRBV2; d_call: NA; cdr3_aa: CASRSGISYNEQFF; cdr3_nt: TGTGCCAGCAGATCCGGGATTAGCTACAATGAGCAGTTCTTC
clone_size: NA; j_call: TRBJ2-7; v_call: TRBV2; d_call: TRBD2; cdr3_aa: CASSERLAYYEQYF; cdr3_nt: TGTGCCAGCAGTGAGAGACTAGCGTATTACGAGCAGTACTTC
clone_size: NA; j_call: TRBJ2-7; v_call: TRBV21-1; d_call: NA; cdr3_aa: CASSKEVVGLGEQYF; cdr3_nt: TGTGCCAGCAGCAAAGAAGTTGTCGGGTTGGGCGAGCAGTACTTC
clone_size: NA; j_call: TRBJ1-5; v_call: TRBV6-6; d_call: NA; cdr3_aa: CASSYRGNQPQHF; cdr3_nt: TGTGCCAGCAGTTACAGGGGCAATCAGCCCCAGCATTTT
clone_size: once; j_call: TRBJ2-7; v_call: TRBV21-1; d_call: NA; cdr3_aa: CASSKELAERYEQYF; cdr3_nt: TGTGCCAGCAGCAAAGAATTAGCGGAAAGGTACGAGCAGTACTTC
clone_size: NA; j_call: TRBJ2-3; v_call: TRBV11-2; d_call: TRBD2; cdr3_aa: CASISGLSTDTQYF; cdr3_nt: TGTGCCAGCATCTCGGGACTAAGCACAGATACGCAGTATTTT
clone_size: NA; j_call: TRBJ1-2; v_call: TRBV6-1; d_call: NA; cdr3_aa: CASSESGATWYGYTF; cdr3_nt: TGTGCCAGCAGTGAAAGCGGGGCCACTTGGTATGGCTACACCTTC
clone_size: NA; j_call: TRBJ2-5; v_call: TRBV9; d_call: TRBD1; cdr3_aa: CASSKRQGQETQYF; cdr3_nt: TGTGCCAGCAGCAAACGACAGGGGCAAGAGACCCAGTACTTC
clone_size: NA; j_call: TRBJ1-2; v_call: TRBV12-2; d_call: NA; cdr3_aa: CASRLTPGLKSGYTF; cdr3_nt: TGTGCAAGTCGCTTAACCCCTGGGCTAAAGAGTGGCTACACCTTC
clone_size: NA; j_call: TRBJ2-7; v_call: TRBV27; d_call: NA; cdr3_aa: CASSLHPLYEQYF; cdr3_nt: TGTGCCAGCAGTTTACACCCCCTCTACGAGCAGTACTTC
clone_size: NA; j_call: TRBJ1-2; v_call: TRBV27; d_call: NA; cdr3_aa: CASSRTANYGYTF; cdr3_nt: TGTGCCAGCAGCCGGACAGCTAACTATGGCTACACCTTC
clone_size: once; j_call: TRBJ1-3; v_call: TRBV7-6; d_call: NA; cdr3_aa: CATKEIKGVPGNTIYF; cdr3_nt: TGTGCCACAAAAGAAATAAAGGGGGTCCCTGGAAACACCATATATTTT
clone_size: NA; j_call: TRBJ2-1; v_call: TRBV28; d_call: TRBD1; cdr3_aa: CASSWNSWDRGVDEQFF; cdr3_nt: TGTGCCAGCAGTTGGAATTCCTGGGACAGGGGGGTTGATGAGCAGTTCTTC
clone_size: NA; j_call: TRBJ1-5; v_call: TRBV6-1; d_call: NA; cdr3_aa: CASSPDSSNQPQHF; cdr3_nt: TGTGCCAGCAGCCCCGACTCTAGCAATCAGCCCCAGCATTTT
clone_size: NA; j_call: TRBJ2-5; v_call: TRBV19; d_call: NA; cdr3_aa: CASSLGGRETQYF; cdr3_nt: TGTGCCAGTAGCCTGGGGGGGCGGGAGACCCAGTACTTC
clone_size: NA; j_call: TRBJ1-2; v_call: TRBV6-1; d_call: TRBD1; cdr3_aa: CASSDTGGSYGYTF; cdr3_nt: TGTGCCAGCAGTGATACAGGGGGGAGCTATGGCTACACCTTC
clone_size: once; j_call: TRBJ2-1; v_call: TRBV9; d_call: TRBD2; cdr3_aa: CASSGLAGGNEQFF; cdr3_nt: TGTGCCAGCAGTGGACTAGCGGGAGGCAATGAGCAGTTCTTC
clone_size: NA; j_call: TRBJ2-7; v_call: TRBV2; d_call: NA; cdr3_aa: CASSAGRGGAYEQYF; cdr3_nt: TGTGCCAGCAGTGCGGGAAGGGGAGGAGCTTACGAGCAGTACTTC
clone_size: NA; j_call: TRBJ1-5; v_call: TRBV30; d_call: NA; cdr3_aa: CASGRGGKQPQHF; cdr3_nt: TGTGCCTCGGGGCGGGGCGGTAAGCAGCCCCAGCATTTT
clone_size: NA; j_call: TRBJ1-2; v_call: TRBV21-1; d_call: NA; cdr3_aa: CASTNGQGGYGYTF; cdr3_nt: TGTGCCAGCACCAATGGGCAGGGGGGCTATGGCTACACCTTC
clone_size: once; j_call: TRBJ2-7; v_call: TRBV4-3; d_call: NA; cdr3_aa: CASSQDRDTEQYF; cdr3_nt: TGCGCCAGCAGCCAAGATCGCGACACGGAGCAGTACTTC